What follows are 2 T cell receptor beta chains derived from one specimen sequenced in a study of blood T cell repertoires in COVID-19. TCRdb keeps only in-frame clones here, not all; method: immunoSEQ multiplex PCR. The repertoire holds about 200,000 clones, with less than 90% as singletons. The specimen was peripheral blood. The receptors come from a woman between 50 and 59 years old with acute or convalescent COVID-19.

The table lists this clone with a count of one. The rearrangement uses TRBV30 and TRBJ1-5; D gene ambiguous. Germline lookup yields CDR1 GTSNPN and CDR2 SVGIG (reference sequence). The germline V and J ends were trimmed by 0 bases and 2 bases, with 8 bases remaining between them. The length of the CDR3 is 14 residues. The CDR3 DNA reads as TGTGCCTGGAGTGTACCGAGTGGCAATCAGCCCCAGCATTTT. Translation: CAWSVPSGNQPQHF.

This clone was recorded once. This CDR3 is CASSLGQGADTQYF. The CDR3 region has the DNA TGTGCCAGCAGCCTCGGACAGGGGGCAGATACGCAGTATTTT. The rearrangement uses TRBV7-6 and TRBJ2-3; 10 nucleotides agree with TRBD1. Germline V gene sequence: CDR1 SGHVS, CDR2 FNYEAQ. J was trimmed by 4 bases and V by 5 bases; bases with no gene match: 3. The CDR3 has 14 amino acids.